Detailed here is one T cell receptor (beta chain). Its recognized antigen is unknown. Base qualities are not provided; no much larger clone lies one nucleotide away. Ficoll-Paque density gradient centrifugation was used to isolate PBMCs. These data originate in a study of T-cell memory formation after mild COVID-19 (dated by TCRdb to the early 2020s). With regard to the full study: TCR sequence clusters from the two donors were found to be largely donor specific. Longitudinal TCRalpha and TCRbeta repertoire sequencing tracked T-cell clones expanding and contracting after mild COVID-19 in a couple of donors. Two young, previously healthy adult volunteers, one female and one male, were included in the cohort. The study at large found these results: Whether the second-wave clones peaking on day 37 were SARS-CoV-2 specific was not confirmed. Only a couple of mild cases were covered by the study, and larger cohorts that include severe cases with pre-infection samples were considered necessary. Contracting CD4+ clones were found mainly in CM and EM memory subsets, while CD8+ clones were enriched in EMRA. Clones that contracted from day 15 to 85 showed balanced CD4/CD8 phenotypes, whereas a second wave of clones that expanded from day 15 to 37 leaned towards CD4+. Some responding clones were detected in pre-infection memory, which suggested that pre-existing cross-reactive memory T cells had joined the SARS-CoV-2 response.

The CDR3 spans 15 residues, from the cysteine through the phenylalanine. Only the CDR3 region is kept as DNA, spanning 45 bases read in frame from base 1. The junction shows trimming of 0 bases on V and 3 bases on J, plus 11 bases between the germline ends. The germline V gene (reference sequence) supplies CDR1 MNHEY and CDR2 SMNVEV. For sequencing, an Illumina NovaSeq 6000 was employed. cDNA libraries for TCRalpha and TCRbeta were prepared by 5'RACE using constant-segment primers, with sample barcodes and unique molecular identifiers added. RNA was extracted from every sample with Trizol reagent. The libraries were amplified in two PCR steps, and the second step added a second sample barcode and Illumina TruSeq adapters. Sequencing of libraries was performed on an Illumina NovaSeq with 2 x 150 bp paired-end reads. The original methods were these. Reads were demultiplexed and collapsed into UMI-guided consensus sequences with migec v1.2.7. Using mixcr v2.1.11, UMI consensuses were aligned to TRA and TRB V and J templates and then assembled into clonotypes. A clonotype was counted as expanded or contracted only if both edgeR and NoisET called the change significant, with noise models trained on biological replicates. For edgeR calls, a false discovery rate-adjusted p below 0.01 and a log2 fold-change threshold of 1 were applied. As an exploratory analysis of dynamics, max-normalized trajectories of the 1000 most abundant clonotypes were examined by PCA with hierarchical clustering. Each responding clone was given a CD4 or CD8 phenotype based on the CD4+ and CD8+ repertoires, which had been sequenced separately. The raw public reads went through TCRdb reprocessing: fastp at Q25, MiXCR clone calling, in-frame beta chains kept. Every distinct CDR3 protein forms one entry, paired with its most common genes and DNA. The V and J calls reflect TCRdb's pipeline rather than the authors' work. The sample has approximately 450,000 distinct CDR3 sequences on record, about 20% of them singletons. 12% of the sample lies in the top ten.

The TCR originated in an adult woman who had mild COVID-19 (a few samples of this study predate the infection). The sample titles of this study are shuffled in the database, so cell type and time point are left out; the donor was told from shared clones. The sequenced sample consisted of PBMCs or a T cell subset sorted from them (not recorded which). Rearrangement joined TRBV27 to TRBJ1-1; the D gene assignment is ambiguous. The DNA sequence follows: TGTGCCAGCAGTTTATCCTTGGTCGTGGACACTGAAGCTTTCTTT. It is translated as CASSLSLVVDTEAFF.